The 6 T cell receptor beta chains reported below all come from one sample, sequenced in a study of CD8 T cells in Susac syndrome. An amount of RNA that ranged from 0.5 to 1 ug was reverse transcribed with random hexamers. MiXCR, run by TCRdb on the immunoSEQ multiplex PCR reads, gives a single entry per CDR3 protein. Altogether hundreds of thousands of distinct CDR3 sequences are present, around 96% being singletons, with the ten largest covering about 0.088%. The specimen was CD4+ T cells from PBMCs. The receptors come from a human donor with multiple sclerosis.

J is TRBJ2-7 and V is TRBV28; 10 bases fit TRBD1. There are 13 residues in the CDR3. Per germline, CDR1 MDHEN and CDR2 SYDVKM. V dropped 6 bases and J dropped 6; count of bases not matched to a gene: 5. The CDR3 DNA reads TGTGCCAGCAGGGGACAGGGGTTTGGCGAGCAGTACTTC. This sequence encodes CASRGQGFGEQYF.

CDR3 sequence (DNA): TGTGCCAGCAGCTTCCTAGAGACTGAGCAGTACTTC. Protein: CASSFLETEQYF. V is TRBV7-9 and J is TRBJ2-7; D is unclear. The CDR3 spans 12 residues. Trimming took off 3 bases at V and 7 bases at J, with 10 bases between the two ends. Germline V gene lookup returns CDR1 SEHNR and CDR2 FQNEAQ (reference sequence).

The chain combines TRBV5-1 with TRBJ2-2, with 12 bases that match TRBD2. J was trimmed by 7 bases and V by 2 bases; bases with no gene match: 12. CDR1 is SGHRS, CDR2 YFSETQ, per germline. This CDR3 comprises 18 residues. CDR3 in amino acids: CASSFGSRLAGVSGELFF. DNA for the CDR3: TGCGCCAGCAGCTTCGGGTCAAGACTAGCGGGGGTTAGCGGGGAGCTGTTTTTT.

The chain is built from TRBV20-1 and TRBJ2-1, with 7 positions matching TRBD1. Germline assignment: CDR1 DFQATT and CDR2 SNEGSKA (reference sequence). V dropped 0 bases and J dropped 0; count of bases not matched to a gene: 2. CDR3 length: 15 amino acids. The DNA of the CDR3 is TGCAGTGCTAGAGATTACAGGGGCTCCTACAATGAGCAGTTCTTC. Translating gives CSARDYRGSYNEQFF.

The J gene is TRBJ2-1, the V gene TRBV30; 9 nucleotides agree with TRBD1. CDR3 size: 14 residues. Germline CDR1 and CDR2: GTSNPN and SVGIG (reference sequence). The ends lost 1 base at V and 10 bases at J; junction bases unmatched: 8. The CDR3 DNA reads as TGTGCCTGGAGTGCCGTAACAGGGGGCGACGAGCAGTTCTTC. Its translation: CAWSAVTGGDEQFF. The whole variable domain, remainder taken from reference TRBV30 and TRBJ2-1, is SQTIHQWPATLVQPVGSPLSLECTVEGTSNPNLYWYRQAAGRGLQLLFYSVGIGQISSEVPQNLSASRPQDRQFILSSKKLLLSDSGFYLCAWSAVTGGDEQFFGPGTRLTVL.

The chain employs TRBV7-9 and TRBJ2-5; 7 bases map to TRBD1. The CDR3 has 11 amino acids. Per the germline V gene, CDR1 is SEHNR and CDR2 is FQNEAQ (reference sequence). The CDR3 DNA reads as TGTTCCGGTGGGACAGCTGAGACCCAGTACTTC. Translated: CSGGTAETQYF.